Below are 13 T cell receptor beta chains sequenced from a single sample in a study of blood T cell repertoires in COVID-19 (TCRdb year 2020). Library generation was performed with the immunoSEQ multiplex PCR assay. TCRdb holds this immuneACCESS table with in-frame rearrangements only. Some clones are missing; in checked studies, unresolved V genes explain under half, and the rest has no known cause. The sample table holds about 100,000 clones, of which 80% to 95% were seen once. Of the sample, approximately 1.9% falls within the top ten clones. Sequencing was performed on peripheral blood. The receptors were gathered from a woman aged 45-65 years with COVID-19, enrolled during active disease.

The CDR3 DNA follows: TGTGCCTGCTTTATTCGAAAGGTGGGGGGGGACACAGATACGCAGTATTTT. Amino acids: CACFIRKVGGDTDTQYF. This sequence joins TRBV30 and TRBJ2-3; the match to TRBD2 covers 7 bases. Germline V gene data show CDR1 as GTSNPN and CDR2 as SVGIG (reference sequence). Trimming removed 6 bases from V and 2 bases from J; junction bases left unmatched: 17. CDR3 length: 17 amino acids.

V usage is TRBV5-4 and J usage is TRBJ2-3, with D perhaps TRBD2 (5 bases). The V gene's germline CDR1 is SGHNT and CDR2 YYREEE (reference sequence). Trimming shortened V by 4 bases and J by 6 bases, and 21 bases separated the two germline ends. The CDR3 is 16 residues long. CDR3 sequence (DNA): TGTGCCAGCAGCCCCGGACTCCCGGGTCTTAGGGATACGCAGTATTTT. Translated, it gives CASSPGLPGLRDTQYF.

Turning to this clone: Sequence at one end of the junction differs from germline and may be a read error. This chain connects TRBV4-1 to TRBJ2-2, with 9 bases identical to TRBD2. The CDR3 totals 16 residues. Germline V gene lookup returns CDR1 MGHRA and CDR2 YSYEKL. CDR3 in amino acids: CARSPRVAGDTGELFF. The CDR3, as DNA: TGCGCCCGCAGCCCCCGGGTAGCGGGGGACACCGGGGAGCTGTTTTTT.

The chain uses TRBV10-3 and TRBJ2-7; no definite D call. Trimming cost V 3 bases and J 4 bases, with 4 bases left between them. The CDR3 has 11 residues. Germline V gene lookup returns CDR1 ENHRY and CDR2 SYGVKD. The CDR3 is CAISDQYEQYF. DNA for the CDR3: TGTGCCATCAGTGATCAATACGAGCAGTACTTC.

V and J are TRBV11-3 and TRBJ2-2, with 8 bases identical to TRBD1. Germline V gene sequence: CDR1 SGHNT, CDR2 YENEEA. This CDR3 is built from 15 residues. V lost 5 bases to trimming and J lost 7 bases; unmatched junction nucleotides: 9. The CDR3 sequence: CASSAGQGHGGELFF. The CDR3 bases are TGTGCCAGCAGCGCCGGACAGGGCCATGGCGGGGAGCTGTTTTTT.

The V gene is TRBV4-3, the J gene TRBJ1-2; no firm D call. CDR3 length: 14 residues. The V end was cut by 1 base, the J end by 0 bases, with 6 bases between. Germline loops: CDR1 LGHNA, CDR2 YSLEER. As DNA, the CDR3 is TGCGCCAGCAGCCAAGCTCCAGCTAACTATGGCTACACCTTC. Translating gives CASSQAPANYGYTF.

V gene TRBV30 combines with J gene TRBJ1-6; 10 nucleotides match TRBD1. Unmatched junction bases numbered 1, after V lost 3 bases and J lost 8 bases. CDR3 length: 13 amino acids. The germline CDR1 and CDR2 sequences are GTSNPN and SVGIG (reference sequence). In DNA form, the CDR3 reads TGTGCCTGGAGGGGACAGGGGTATTCACCCCTCCACTTT. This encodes CAWRGQGYSPLHF.

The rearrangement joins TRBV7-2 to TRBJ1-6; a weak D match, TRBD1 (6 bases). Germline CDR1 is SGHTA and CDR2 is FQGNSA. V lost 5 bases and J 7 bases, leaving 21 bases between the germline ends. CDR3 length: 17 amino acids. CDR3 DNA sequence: TGTGCCAGCAGCCCAGGGGCAGGCCGCTTAGTCAATTCACCCCTCCACTTT. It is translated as CASSPGAGRLVNSPLHF.

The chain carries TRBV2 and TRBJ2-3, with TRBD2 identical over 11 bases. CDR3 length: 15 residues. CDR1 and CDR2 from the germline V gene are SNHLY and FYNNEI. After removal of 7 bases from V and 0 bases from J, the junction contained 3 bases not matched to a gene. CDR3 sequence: CASMTSGASTDTQYF. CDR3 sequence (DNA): TGTGCCAGCATGACTAGCGGGGCTAGCACAGATACGCAGTATTTT.

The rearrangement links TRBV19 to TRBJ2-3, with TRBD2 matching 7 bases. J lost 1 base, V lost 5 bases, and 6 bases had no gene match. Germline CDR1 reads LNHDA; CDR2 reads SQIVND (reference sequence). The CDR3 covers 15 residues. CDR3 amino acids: CASSEGGYGTDTQYF. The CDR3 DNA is TGTGCCAGTAGTGAGGGAGGGTACGGCACAGATACGCAGTATTTT.

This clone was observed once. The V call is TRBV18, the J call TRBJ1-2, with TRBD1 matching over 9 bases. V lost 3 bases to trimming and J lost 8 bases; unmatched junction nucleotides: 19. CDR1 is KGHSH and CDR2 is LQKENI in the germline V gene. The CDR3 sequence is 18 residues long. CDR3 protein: CASSPVLGTGTLPWGYTF. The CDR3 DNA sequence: TGTGCCAGCTCACCTGTGCTCGGGACAGGGACCCTTCCATGGGGCTACACCTTC.

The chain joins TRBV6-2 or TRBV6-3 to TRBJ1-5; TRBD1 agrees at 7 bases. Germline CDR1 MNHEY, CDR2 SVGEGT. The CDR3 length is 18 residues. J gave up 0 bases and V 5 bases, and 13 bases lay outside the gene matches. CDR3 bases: TGTGCCAGCAGTAGATCCCGGGACAGATTCTCTAGCAATCAGCCCCAGCATTTT. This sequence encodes CASSRSRDRFSSNQPQHF.

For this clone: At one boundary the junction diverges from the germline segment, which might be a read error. The CDR3 is CAWSADRGCTF. In nucleotides, the CDR3 is TGTGCCTGGAGTGCAGACAGGGGCTGCACCTTC. V usage is TRBV30 and J usage is TRBJ1-2, with TRBD1 matching over 8 bases. There are 11 residues in the CDR3. The germline V gene has CDR1 GTSNPN and CDR2 SVGIG (reference sequence).